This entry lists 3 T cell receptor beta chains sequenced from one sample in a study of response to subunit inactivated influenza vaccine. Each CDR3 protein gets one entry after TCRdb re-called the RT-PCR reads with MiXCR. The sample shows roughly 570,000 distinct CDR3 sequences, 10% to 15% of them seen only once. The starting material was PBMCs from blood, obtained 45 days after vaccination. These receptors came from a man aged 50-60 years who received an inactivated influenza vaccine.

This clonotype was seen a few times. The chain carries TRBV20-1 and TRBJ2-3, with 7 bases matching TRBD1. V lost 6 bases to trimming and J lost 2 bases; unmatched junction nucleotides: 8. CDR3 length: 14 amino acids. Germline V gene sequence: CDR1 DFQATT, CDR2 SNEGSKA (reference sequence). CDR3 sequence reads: CSAIDRAPTDTQYF. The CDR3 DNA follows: TGCAGTGCGATTGACAGGGCCCCCACAGATACGCAGTATTTT.

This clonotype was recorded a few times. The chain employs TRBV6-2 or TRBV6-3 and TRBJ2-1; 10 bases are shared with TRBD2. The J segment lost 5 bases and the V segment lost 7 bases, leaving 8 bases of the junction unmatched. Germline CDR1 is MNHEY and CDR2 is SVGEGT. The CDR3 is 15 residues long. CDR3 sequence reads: CASTPAGGPHNEQFF. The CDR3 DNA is TGTGCCAGCACCCCAGCGGGGGGGCCCCACAATGAGCAGTTCTTC.

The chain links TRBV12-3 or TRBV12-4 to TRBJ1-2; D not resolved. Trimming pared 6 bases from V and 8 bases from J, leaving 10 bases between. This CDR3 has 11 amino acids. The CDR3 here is CASRGITGYTF. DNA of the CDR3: TGTGCCAGCAGGGGGATTACCGGCTACACCTTC.